A single sample is the source of the 28 T cell receptor beta chains below, sequenced in a study of cytomegalovirus exposure and HLA in healthy donors. PCR primers comprised 60 Vbeta and 13 Jbeta primers. Profiling relied on immunoSEQ multiplex PCR, and the TCRdb table lists in-frame clones only, not all of them. This sample has about 57,000 clones, with approximately 80% found just once. Sequenced sample: PBMCs. The receptor set was obtained from a man aged 30 to 39 in good health and CMV-seronegative.

This chain connects TRBV11-3 to TRBJ2-5, with TRBD1 matching 8 bases. Germline V gene lookup returns CDR1 SGHNT and CDR2 YENEEA. The V and J ends lost 3 bases and 4 bases, in that order; junction bases with no gene match: 7. The CDR3 is 15 residues long. The CDR3: CASSLGAGGGETQYF. CDR3 DNA: TGTGCCAGCAGCTTGGGAGCAGGGGGCGGAGAGACCCAGTACTTC.

The chain employs TRBV4-3 and TRBJ2-3, with 9 positions matching TRBD2. CDR1 is LGHNA and CDR2 is YSLEER in the germline V gene. Unmatched junction bases numbered 12, after V lost 4 bases and J lost 4 bases. This CDR3 contains 17 residues. The CDR3 protein is CASSREWGTSKADTQYF. The CDR3 coding sequence is TGCGCCAGCAGCCGCGAGTGGGGGACTAGCAAGGCAGATACGCAGTATTTT.

This sequence joins TRBV7-2 and TRBJ2-7; 10 bases fit TRBD2. The length of the CDR3 is 16 residues. V shed 1 base, J shed 0 bases, and the junction held 3 bases outside the gene matches. Germline CDR1 reads SGHTA; CDR2 reads FQGNSA. CDR3 sequence (DNA): TGTGCCAGCAGCTTAGTGAGCGGGAGGGCCTCCTACGAGCAGTACTTC. Protein product: CASSLVSGRASYEQYF.

This clone was observed a handful of times. The chain joins TRBV5-5 to TRBJ2-7; TRBD1 aligns across 7 bases. Germline assignment: CDR1 SGHKS and CDR2 YYEKEE (reference sequence). V lost 2 bases to trimming and J lost 5 bases; unmatched junction nucleotides: 10. The CDR3 totals 15 residues. In DNA, the CDR3 is TGTGCCAGCAGCTTAGGGACAGCCTACGGGAACGAGCAGTACTTC. Protein: CASSLGTAYGNEQYF.

This clone has just one count. One end of the junction varies from germline; a read error may be responsible. The V gene is TRBV19, the J gene TRBJ2-5, with D possibly being TRBD1 (6 bases). Germline-derived CDR1 and CDR2 are LNHDA and SQIVND (reference sequence). The CDR3 spans 12 residues. CDR3 sequence reads: CASSIVGRTADF. In DNA, the CDR3 is TGTGCCAGTAGTATAGTTGGGCGGACAGCCGACTTC. The variable domain in full, with the rest retrieved from reference TRBV19 and TRBJ2-5, is DGGITQSPKYLFRKEGQNVTLSCEQNLNHDAMYWYRQDPGQGLRLIYYSQIVNDFQKGDIAEGYSVSREKKESFPLTVTSAQKNPTAFYLCASSIVGRTADFGPGTRLLVL.

This clone was detected only once. The chain couples TRBV6-5 to TRBJ1-2; possible D gene TRBD1, 5 bases. V lost 2 bases and J 5 bases, leaving 12 bases between the germline ends. The CDR3 spans 14 residues. Per the germline V gene, CDR1 is MNHEY and CDR2 is SVGAGI. CDR3 protein: CASSYGAGLYGYTF. The CDR3 DNA sequence: TGTGCCAGCAGTTACGGGGCAGGCTTGTATGGCTACACCTTC.

The chain has TRBV5-6 and TRBJ1-5, with TRBD1 matching over 8 bases. The V and J ends lost 5 bases and 7 bases, in that order; junction bases with no gene match: 5. The germline gives CDR1 SGHDT, CDR2 YYEEEE. The CDR3 runs 13 residues. Written as DNA, the CDR3 is TGTGCCAGCAGTTCAGGGGGCGCGCAGCCCCAGCATTTT. Protein sequence: CASSSGGAQPQHF.

The chain couples TRBV27 to TRBJ2-2; maybe TRBD2 (7 bases). V was shortened by 5 bases and J by 3 bases, with 13 bases between the two germline ends. Per germline, CDR1 MNHEY and CDR2 SMNVEV (reference sequence). There are 15 residues in the CDR3. CDR3 sequence: CASSGRGAYTGELFF. The CDR3 region has the DNA TGTGCCAGCAGTGGCCGGGGGGCATACACCGGGGAGCTGTTTTTT.

The chain has TRBV7-9 and TRBJ2-2; 8 nucleotides agree with TRBD2. The CDR3 runs 14 residues. The J segment lost 7 bases and the V segment lost 5 bases, leaving 6 bases of the junction unmatched. The germline V gene encodes CDR1 SEHNR and CDR2 FQNEAQ (reference sequence). The CDR3 nucleotides are TGTGCCAGCAGCCCCGTTCTAGCGGGCGGGGAGCTGTTTTTT. The encoded protein is CASSPVLAGGELFF.

CDR3 in amino acids: CASSLRGLATLHNEQFF. In DNA form, the CDR3 reads TGTGCCAGCAGCTTGCGGGGACTAGCGACTCTCCACAATGAGCAGTTCTTC. The rearrangement uses TRBV5-6 and TRBJ2-1; TRBD2 aligns across 10 bases. Germline CDR1 is SGHDT and CDR2 is YYEEEE. The V and J ends lost 1 base and 5 bases, in that order; junction bases with no gene match: 9. The CDR3 runs 17 residues.

The chain uses TRBV19 and TRBJ2-6; tentatively, D is TRBD2 (6 bases). The CDR3 contains 15 residues. V was cut by 2 bases and J by 2 bases, with 7 bases left in between. Germline V lookup: CDR1 LNHDA, CDR2 SQIVND (reference sequence). The chain's CDR3 is CASSIWGAGANVLTF. CDR3 bases: TGTGCCAGTAGTATATGGGGGGCTGGGGCCAACGTCCTGACTTTC.

The V gene is TRBV7-3, the J gene TRBJ1-2; D unclear. This CDR3 contains 13 residues. CDR1 is SGHTA, CDR2 FQGTGA, per germline. V was cut by 0 bases and J by 8 bases, with 10 bases left in between. CDR3 residues: CASSLTPRSGYTF. As DNA, the CDR3 is TGTGCCAGCAGCTTAACCCCAAGAAGCGGCTACACCTTC.

The chain carries TRBV5-1 and TRBJ2-2, with D possibly being TRBD1 (5 bases). Trimming pared 4 bases from V and 0 bases from J, leaving 10 bases between. CDR1 SGHRS and CDR2 YFSETQ come from the germline V gene. The length of the CDR3 is 15 residues. The CDR3 sequence is CASSTRQSNTGELFF. The CDR3 DNA sequence: TGCGCCAGCAGCACCCGACAGTCGAACACCGGGGAGCTGTTTTTT.

This clone was picked up a small number of times. The rearrangement links TRBV7-8 to TRBJ2-1; tentatively, D is TRBD1 (5 bases). The V end lost 5 bases, the J end lost 6 bases, and 11 bases lay between the germline ends. The germline gives CDR1 SGHVS, CDR2 FQNEAQ. The CDR3 runs 13 residues. The CDR3 coding sequence is TGTGCCAGCAGCCGCGGACAAAGCAATGAGCAGTTCTTC. This gives the protein CASSRGQSNEQFF.

This clone was counted a single time. The genes are TRBV27 and TRBJ1-2; the D gene is possibly TRBD1 (6 bases). Germline assignment: CDR1 MNHEY and CDR2 SMNVEV (reference sequence). Trimming stripped 5 bases from V and 7 bases from J, with 17 bases between. CDR3 length equals 14 residues. The CDR3 here is CASSPRQDSAGYTF. DNA for the CDR3: TGTGCCAGCAGTCCACGACAGGACTCAGCTGGCTACACCTTC.

The chain joins TRBV2 to TRBJ2-3, with 7 bases aligning to TRBD1. Germline V gene sequence: CDR1 SNHLY, CDR2 FYNNEI. V shed 0 bases, J shed 2 bases, and the junction held 2 bases outside the gene matches. This CDR3 is 15 amino acids long. The CDR3: CASSEAGQATDTQYF. The CDR3, as DNA: TGTGCCAGCAGTGAAGCTGGACAGGCCACAGATACGCAGTATTTT.

The rearrangement joins TRBV6-4 to TRBJ2-2; TRBD1 agrees at 7 bases. The ends lost 5 bases at V and 8 bases at J; junction bases unmatched: 2. From germline, CDR1 is MRHNA and CDR2 SNTAGT. This CDR3 has 12 residues. CDR3 coding DNA: TGTGCCAGCAGTAGGGACAGTGGGGAGCTGTTTTTT. It codes for CASSRDSGELFF.

The chain joins TRBV4-3 to TRBJ2-5; 8 nucleotides match TRBD1. The better agreement between TRBJ2-7 and the DNA end casts doubt on the J call. Looked up from germline, CDR1 is LGHNA and CDR2 is YSLEER. The CDR3 runs 14 residues. The CDR3 here is CASSPGTGLYEQYF. DNA for the CDR3: TGCGCCAGCAGCCCCGGGACAGGCTTGTACGAGCAGTACTTC.

V usage is TRBV5-1 and J usage is TRBJ2-2, with TRBD2 matching 10 bases. Germline V CDR1 and CDR2: SGHRS, YFSETQ. This CDR3 is built from 16 residues. V gave up 4 bases and J gave up 5 bases; unmatched junction bases: 8. CDR3 sequence (DNA): TGCGCCAGCAGCCCGGGCGTAGCGGGAGGAACCGGGGAGCTGTTTTTT. As protein: CASSPGVAGGTGELFF.

The chain has TRBV7-2 and TRBJ1-2; 8 nucleotides agree with TRBD1. After removal of 1 base from V and 8 bases from J, the junction contained 3 bases not matched to a gene. Looked up from germline, CDR1 is SGHTA and CDR2 is FQGNSA. The CDR3 has 13 residues. The CDR3 nucleotides read TGTGCCAGCAGCTTAGGGACAGGGCGAGGCTACACCTTC. It encodes CASSLGTGRGYTF.

This chain connects TRBV7-2 to TRBJ1-5; 8 nucleotides match TRBD1. The CDR3 length is 14 residues. Germline V gene lookup returns CDR1 SGHTA and CDR2 FQGNSA. With V trimmed by 5 bases and J by 8 bases, 8 bases remained unmatched. CDR3 sequence reads: CASSGGRGQEPQHF. CDR3 coding DNA: TGTGCCAGCAGCGGAGGCAGGGGGCAGGAGCCCCAGCATTTT.

The chain carries TRBV7-2 and TRBJ1-1; D gene unclear. V was trimmed by 1 base and J by 5 bases, leaving 8 bases between them. The length of the CDR3 is 13 residues. CDR1 SGHTA and CDR2 FQGNSA come from the germline V gene. The CDR3 DNA sequence: TGTGCCAGCAGCTTAGTTCCGAGTACTGAAGCTTTCTTT. Its translation: CASSLVPSTEAFF. Full variable domain (rest looked up from reference TRBV7-2 and TRBJ1-1): GAGVSQSPSNKVTEKGKDVELRCDPISGHTALYWYRQSLGQGLEFLIYFQGNSAPDKSGLPSDRFSAERTGGSVSTLTIQRTQQEDSAVYLCASSLVPSTEAFFGQGTRLTVV.

The chain recombines TRBV1 with TRBJ1-1; the D call of TRBD1 is as the table states it, not checked on the DNA. TRBV1 is a pseudogene segment. The CDR3 totals 13 residues. The CDR3 is CTSTRTVNTEAFF. DNA for the CDR3: TGCACCAGCACCAGGACAGTGAACACTGAAGCTTTCTTT.

In this sample, this clone turned up a few times. The gene calls are TRBV29-1 and TRBJ1-4; the D is unclear. V was shortened by 6 bases and J by 8 bases, with 10 bases between the two germline ends. This CDR3 is built from 11 residues. Germline CDR1 SQVTM, CDR2 ANQGSEA. The CDR3 DNA reads as TGCAGCGTGACAAGGGAGGAAAAACTGTTTTTT. Translation: CSVTREEKLFF. The full variable domain, completed using reference TRBV29-1 and TRBJ1-4, is SAVISQKPSRDICQRGTSLTIQCQVDSQVTMMFWYRQQPGQSLTLIATANQGSEATYESGFVIDKFPISRPNLTFSTLTVSNMSPEDSSIYLCSVTREEKLFFGSGTQLSVL.

The chain employs TRBV25-1 and TRBJ2-3, with a weak D call TRBD1 (5 bases). This CDR3 is built from 12 residues. V lost 3 bases to trimming and J lost 7 bases, with 8 bases between them. The germline CDR1 and CDR2 sequences are MGHDK and SYGVNS. DNA for the CDR3: TGTGCCAGCAGTGACCCAGGGAATACGCAGTATTTT. Its protein product is CASSDPGNTQYF.

CDR3 bases: TGCGCCAGCAGCTTTAGCGGGGACCCCTACAATGAGCAGTTCTTC. This encodes CASSFSGDPYNEQFF. The V and J genes are TRBV10-2 and TRBJ2-1, with 8 bases identical to TRBD2. Germline CDR1 and CDR2: WSHSY and SAAADI. The CDR3 runs to 15 residues. V lost 6 bases and J lost 2; bases outside the gene matches: 6.

This clone was counted only a few times. The V and J genes are TRBV5-1 and TRBJ2-3, with 7 bases that match TRBD1. The germline V gene encodes CDR1 SGHRS and CDR2 YFSETQ. The CDR3 sequence is 15 residues long. J gave up 0 bases and V 4 bases, and 5 bases lay outside the gene matches. Here the CDR3 reads CASSLGTVSTDTQYF. Written as DNA, the CDR3 is TGCGCCAGCAGCCTAGGGACAGTCAGCACAGATACGCAGTATTTT.

Details on this clone: One junction end does not reproduce the germline sequence, and a read error may be involved. The chain joins TRBV7-9 to TRBJ1-4; D may be TRBD1 (6 bases). CDR1 is SEHNR and CDR2 is FQNEAQ in the germline V gene (reference sequence). This CDR3 has 16 amino acids. CDR3 sequence: CSSSSTPGQIGEKLFF. The DNA for the CDR3 is TGTTCCAGCAGCTCAACTCCGGGACAAATCGGAGAAAAACTGTTTTTT.